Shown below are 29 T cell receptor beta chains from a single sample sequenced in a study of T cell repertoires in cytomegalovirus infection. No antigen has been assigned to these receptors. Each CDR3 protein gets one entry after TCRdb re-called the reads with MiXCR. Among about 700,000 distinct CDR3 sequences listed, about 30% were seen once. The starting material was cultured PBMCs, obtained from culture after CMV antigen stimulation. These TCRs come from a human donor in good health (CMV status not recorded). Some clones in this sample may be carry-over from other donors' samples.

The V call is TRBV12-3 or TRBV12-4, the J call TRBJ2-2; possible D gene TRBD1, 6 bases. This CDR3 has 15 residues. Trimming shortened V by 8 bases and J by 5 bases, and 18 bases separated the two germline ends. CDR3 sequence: CASLPSGESTGELFF. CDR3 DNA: TGTGCCAGCCTACCCTCAGGGGAATCAACCGGGGAGCTGTTTTTT.

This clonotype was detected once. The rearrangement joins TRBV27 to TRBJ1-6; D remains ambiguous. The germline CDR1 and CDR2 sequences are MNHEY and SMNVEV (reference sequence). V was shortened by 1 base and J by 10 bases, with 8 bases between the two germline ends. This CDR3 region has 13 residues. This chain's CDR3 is CASSLWVGSPLHF. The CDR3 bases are TGTGCCAGCAGTTTATGGGTTGGGTCACCCCTCCACTTT.

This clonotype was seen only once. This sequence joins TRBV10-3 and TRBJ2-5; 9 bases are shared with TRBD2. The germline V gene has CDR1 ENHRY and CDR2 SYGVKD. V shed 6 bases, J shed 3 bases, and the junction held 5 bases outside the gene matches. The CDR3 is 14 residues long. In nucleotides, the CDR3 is TGTGCCATCAGGAGTAGCGGGGGAGAAGAGACCCAGTACTTC. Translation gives CAIRSSGGEETQYF.

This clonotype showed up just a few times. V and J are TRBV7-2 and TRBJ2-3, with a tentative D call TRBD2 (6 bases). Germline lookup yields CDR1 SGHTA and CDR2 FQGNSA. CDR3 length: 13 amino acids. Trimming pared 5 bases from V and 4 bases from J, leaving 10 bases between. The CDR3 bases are TGTGCCAGCAGCCGACCGGGGGCAGATACGCAGTATTTT. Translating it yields CASSRPGADTQYF.

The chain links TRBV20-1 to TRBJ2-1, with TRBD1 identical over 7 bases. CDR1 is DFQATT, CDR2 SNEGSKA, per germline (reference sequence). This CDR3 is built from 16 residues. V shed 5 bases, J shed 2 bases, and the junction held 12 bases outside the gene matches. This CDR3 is CSADRRQGITYNEQFF. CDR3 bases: TGCAGTGCTGATCGAAGACAGGGCATTACCTACAATGAGCAGTTCTTC.

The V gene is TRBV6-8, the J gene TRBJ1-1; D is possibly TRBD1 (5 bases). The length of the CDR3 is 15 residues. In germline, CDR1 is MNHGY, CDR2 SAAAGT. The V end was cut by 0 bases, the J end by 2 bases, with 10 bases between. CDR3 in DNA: TGTGCCAGCAGTTACTCGACAGAGCCTAACACTGAAGCTTTCTTT. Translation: CASSYSTEPNTEAFF.

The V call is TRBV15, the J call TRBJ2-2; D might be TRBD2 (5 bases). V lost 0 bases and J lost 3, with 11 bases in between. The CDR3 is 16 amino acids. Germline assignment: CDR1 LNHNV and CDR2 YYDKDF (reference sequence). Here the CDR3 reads CATSREIAQDTGELFF. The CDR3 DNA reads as TGTGCCACCAGCAGAGAGATAGCGCAGGACACCGGGGAGCTGTTTTTT.

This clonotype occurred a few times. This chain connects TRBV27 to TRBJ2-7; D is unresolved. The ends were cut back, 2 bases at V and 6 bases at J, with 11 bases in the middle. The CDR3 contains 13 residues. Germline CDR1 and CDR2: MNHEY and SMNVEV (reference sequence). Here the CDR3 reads CASSLDGVREQYF. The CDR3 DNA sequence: TGTGCCAGCAGTTTAGATGGGGTTCGCGAGCAGTACTTC.

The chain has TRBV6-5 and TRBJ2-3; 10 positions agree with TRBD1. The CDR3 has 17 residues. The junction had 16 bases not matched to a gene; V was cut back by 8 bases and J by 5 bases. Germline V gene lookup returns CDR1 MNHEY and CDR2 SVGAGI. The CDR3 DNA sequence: TGTGCCAGCGGTTTCACCACTGGACAGGGGGTGGTAGATACGCAGTATTTT. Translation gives CASGFTTGQGVVDTQYF.

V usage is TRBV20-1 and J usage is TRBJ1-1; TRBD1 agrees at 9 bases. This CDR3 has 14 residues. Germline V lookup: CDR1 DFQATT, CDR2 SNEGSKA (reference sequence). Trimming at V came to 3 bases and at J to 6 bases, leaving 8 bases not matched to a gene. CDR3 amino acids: CSARPGQGSAEAFF. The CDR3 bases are TGCAGTGCTAGGCCTGGACAGGGGTCGGCTGAAGCTTTCTTT.

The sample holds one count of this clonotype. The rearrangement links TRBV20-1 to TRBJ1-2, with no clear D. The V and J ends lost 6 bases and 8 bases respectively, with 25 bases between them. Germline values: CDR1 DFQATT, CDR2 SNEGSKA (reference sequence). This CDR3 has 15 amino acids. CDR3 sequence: CSANADGSSTGGYTF. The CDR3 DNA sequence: TGCAGTGCAAATGCGGACGGGAGTTCAACCGGAGGCTACACCTTC.

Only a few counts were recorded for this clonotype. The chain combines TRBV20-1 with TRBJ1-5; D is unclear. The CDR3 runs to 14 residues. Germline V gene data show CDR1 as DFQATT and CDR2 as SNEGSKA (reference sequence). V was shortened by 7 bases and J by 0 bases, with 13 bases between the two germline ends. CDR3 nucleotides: TGCAGTGTTCCCCGGACGGGTAGCAATCAGCCCCAGCATTTT. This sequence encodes CSVPRTGSNQPQHF.

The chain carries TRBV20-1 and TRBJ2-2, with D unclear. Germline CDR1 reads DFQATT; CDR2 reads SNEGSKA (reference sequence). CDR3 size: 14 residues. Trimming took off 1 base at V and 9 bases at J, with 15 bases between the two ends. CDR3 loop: CSARGIYLDRELFF. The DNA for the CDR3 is TGCAGTGCTAGAGGCATCTACCTGGACCGGGAGCTGTTTTTT.

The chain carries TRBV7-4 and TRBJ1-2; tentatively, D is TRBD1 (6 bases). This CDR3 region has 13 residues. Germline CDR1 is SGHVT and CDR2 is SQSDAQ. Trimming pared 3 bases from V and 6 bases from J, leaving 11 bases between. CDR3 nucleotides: TGTGCCAGCAGCTTTAACCCAGGGGATGGCTACACCTTC. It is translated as CASSFNPGDGYTF.

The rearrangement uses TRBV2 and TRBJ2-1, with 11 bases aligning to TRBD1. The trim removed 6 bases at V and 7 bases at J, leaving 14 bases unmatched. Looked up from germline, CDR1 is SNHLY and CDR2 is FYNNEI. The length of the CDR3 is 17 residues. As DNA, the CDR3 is TGTGCCAGCAGGGCCGGACAGGGGGCGCCGAGGAGAAATGAGCAGTTCTTC. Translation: CASRAGQGAPRRNEQFF.

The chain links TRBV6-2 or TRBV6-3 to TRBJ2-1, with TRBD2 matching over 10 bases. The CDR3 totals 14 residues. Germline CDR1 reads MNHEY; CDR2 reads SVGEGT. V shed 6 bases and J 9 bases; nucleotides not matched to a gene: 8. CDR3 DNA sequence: TGTGCCAGCAGCCTAGCGGGAGAGTCAAGTGAGCAGTTCTTC. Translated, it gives CASSLAGESSEQFF.

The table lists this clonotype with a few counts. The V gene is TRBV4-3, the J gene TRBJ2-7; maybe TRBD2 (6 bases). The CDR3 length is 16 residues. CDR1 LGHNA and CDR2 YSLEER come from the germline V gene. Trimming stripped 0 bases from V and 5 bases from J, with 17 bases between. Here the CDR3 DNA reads TGCGCCAGCAGCCAAGATGGAGGGCAGTTTAAGGACGAGCAGTACTTC. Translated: CASSQDGGQFKDEQYF.

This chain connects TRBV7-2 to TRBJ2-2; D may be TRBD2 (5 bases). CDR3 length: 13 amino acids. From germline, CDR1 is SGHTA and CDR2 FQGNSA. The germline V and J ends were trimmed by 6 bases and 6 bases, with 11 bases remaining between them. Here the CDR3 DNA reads TGTGCCAGCAGAAAAACTAGGGCCGGGGAGCTGTTTTTT. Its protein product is CASRKTRAGELFF.

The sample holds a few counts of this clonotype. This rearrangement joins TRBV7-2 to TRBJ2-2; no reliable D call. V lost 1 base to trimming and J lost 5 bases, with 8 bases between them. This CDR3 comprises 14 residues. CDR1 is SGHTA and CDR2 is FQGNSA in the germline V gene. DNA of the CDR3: TGTGCCAGCAGCTTAGGATCCTGGACCGGGGAGCTGTTTTTT. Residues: CASSLGSWTGELFF.

The CDR3 is CASGVAKETQYF. CDR3 bases: TGTGCCAGCGGGGTGGCGAAAGAGACCCAGTACTTC. V gene TRBV6-2 or TRBV6-3 combines with J gene TRBJ2-5; no firm D call. V was shortened by 8 bases and J by 3 bases, with 10 bases between the two germline ends. CDR1 MNHEY and CDR2 SVGEGT come from the germline V gene. The CDR3 loop spans 12 amino acids.

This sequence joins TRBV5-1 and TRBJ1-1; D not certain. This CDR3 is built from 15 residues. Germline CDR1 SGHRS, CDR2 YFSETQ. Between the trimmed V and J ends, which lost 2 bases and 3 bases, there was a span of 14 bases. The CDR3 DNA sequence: TGCGCCAGCAGCTTATGGTACGGGGAGGACACTGAAGCTTTCTTT. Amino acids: CASSLWYGEDTEAFF.

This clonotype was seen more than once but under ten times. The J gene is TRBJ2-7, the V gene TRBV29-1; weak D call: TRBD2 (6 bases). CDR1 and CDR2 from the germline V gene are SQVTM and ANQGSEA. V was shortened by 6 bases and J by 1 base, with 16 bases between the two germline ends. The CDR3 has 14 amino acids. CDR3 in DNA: TGCAGCGTGTTCAGTAGCGGTCCTTCCTACGAGCAGTACTTC. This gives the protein CSVFSSGPSYEQYF.

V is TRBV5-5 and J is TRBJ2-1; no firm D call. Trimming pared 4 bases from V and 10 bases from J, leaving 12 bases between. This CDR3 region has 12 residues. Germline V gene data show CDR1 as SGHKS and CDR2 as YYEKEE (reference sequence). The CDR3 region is CASSRRKDEQFF. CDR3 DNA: TGTGCCAGCAGCCGTAGGAAGGACGAGCAGTTCTTC. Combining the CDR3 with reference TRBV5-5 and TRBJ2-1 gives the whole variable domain DAGVTQSPTHLIKTRGQQVTLRCSPISGHKSVSWYQQVLGQGPQFIFQYYEKEERGRGNFPDRFSARQFPNYSSELNVNALLLGDSALYLCASSRRKDEQFFGPGTRLTVL.

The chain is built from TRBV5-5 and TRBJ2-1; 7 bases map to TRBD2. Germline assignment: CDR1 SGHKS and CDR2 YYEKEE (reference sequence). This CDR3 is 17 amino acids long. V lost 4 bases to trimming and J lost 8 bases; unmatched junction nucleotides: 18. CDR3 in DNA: TGTGCCAGCAGCGAAAACGTACGGCTAGCGGCTCGCGATGAGCAGTTCTTC. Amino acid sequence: CASSENVRLAARDEQFF. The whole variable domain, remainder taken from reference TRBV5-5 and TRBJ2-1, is DAGVTQSPTHLIKTRGQQVTLRCSPISGHKSVSWYQQVLGQGPQFIFQYYEKEERGRGNFPDRFSARQFPNYSSELNVNALLLGDSALYLCASSENVRLAARDEQFFGPGTRLTVL.

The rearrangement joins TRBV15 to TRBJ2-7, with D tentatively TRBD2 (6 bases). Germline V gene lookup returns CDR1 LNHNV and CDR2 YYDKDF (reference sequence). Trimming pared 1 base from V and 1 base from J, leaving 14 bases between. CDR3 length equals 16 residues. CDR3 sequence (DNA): TGTGCCACCAGCAGAGTTCGGGACGGGGGATCCTACGAGCAGTACTTC. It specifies CATSRVRDGGSYEQYF.

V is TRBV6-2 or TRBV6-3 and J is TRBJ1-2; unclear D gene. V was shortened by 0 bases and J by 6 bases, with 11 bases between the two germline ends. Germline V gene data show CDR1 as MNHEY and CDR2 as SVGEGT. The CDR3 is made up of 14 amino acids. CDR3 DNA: TGTGCCAGCAGTTACTCAGGCGGCGGGGATGGCTACACCTTC. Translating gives CASSYSGGGDGYTF.

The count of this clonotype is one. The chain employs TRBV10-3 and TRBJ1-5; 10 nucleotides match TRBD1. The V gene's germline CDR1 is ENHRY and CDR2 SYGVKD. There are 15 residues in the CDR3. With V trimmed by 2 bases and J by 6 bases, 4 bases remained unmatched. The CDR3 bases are TGTGCCATCAGTGAGGGGACAGGGGTTTCTCAGCCCCAGCATTTT. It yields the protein CAISEGTGVSQPQHF.

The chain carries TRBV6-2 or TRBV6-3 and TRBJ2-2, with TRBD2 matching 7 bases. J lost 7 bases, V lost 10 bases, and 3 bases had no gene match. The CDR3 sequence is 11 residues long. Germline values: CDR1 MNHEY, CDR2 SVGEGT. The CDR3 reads CAIQRGGELFF. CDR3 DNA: TGTGCCATTCAGCGGGGCGGGGAGCTGTTTTTT.

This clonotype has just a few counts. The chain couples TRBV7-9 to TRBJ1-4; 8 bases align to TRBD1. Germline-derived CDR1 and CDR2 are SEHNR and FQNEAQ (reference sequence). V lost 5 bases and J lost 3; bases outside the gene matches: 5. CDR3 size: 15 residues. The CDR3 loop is CASSTDRVANEKLFF. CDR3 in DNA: TGTGCCAGCAGCACGGACAGGGTAGCTAATGAAAAACTGTTTTTT.